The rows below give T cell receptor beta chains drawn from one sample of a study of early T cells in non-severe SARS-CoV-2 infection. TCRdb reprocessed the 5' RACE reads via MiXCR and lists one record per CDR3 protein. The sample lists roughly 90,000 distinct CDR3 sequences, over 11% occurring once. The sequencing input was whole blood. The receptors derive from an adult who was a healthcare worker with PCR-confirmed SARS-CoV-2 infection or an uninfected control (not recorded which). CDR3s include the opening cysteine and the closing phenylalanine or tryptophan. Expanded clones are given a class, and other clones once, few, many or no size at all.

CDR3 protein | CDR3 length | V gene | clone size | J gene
CASSLTGMYGYTF | 13 | TRBV12-3/TRBV12-4 | NA | TRBJ1-2
CASSHRAAAEQYF | 13 | TRBV3-1 | few | TRBJ2-7
CASSLRRGGRHNEQFF | 16 | TRBV12-3/TRBV12-4 | few | TRBJ2-1
CAIGQGDTEAFF | 12 | TRBV6-2/TRBV6-3 | NA | TRBJ1-1
CASSYPGQSYGYTF | 14 | TRBV6-2/TRBV6-3 | many | TRBJ1-2
CASSYSAGRNEQFF | 14 | TRBV6-5 | few | TRBJ2-1
CSVSSNYGYTF | 11 | TRBV29-1 | NA | TRBJ1-2
CASRQWDGQETQYF | 14 | TRBV7-2 | NA | TRBJ2-5
CASTQEGQGSYEQYF | 15 | TRBV19 | NA | TRBJ2-7
CASSPSGLAGGSTDTQYF | 18 | TRBV7-6 | many | TRBJ2-3
CASSAGTGATEAFF | 14 | TRBV5-1 | many | TRBJ1-1
CASSARDGLYEQYF | 14 | TRBV5-1 | NA | TRBJ2-7
CASRRGVTSGGLETQYF | 17 | TRBV6-4 | few | TRBJ2-5
CASSPTGPDEQFF | 13 | TRBV18 | few | TRBJ2-1
CASRALTGGHEQFF | 14 | TRBV2 | NA | TRBJ2-1
CASSRTPTEKLFF | 13 | TRBV5-5 | NA | TRBJ1-4
CSARDLGTQNQPQHF | 15 | TRBV20-1 | NA | TRBJ1-5
CASSGNLETGELFF | 14 | TRBV10-1 | few | TRBJ2-2
CASSGSVNEQFF | 12 | TRBV18 | few | TRBJ2-1
CASSLALNEQFF | 12 | TRBV7-2 | few | TRBJ2-1
CASNVGPYRAEDTQYF | 16 | TRBV12-3/TRBV12-4 | many | TRBJ2-3
CASSLAGYTGELFF | 14 | TRBV7-9 | few | TRBJ2-2
CSAPRPNEQFF | 11 | TRBV20-1 | few | TRBJ2-1
CASSPLGRQSSGNTIYF | 17 | TRBV18 | NA | TRBJ1-3
CASSVGNIQYF | 11 | TRBV2 | NA | TRBJ2-4
CSVVYGNYGYTF | 12 | TRBV29-1 | few | TRBJ1-2
CASSYRQHTGELFF | 14 | TRBV19 | few | TRBJ2-2
CASSTGQGGSPLHF | 14 | TRBV6-5 | NA | TRBJ1-6
CSVKGQGANYGYTF | 14 | TRBV29-1 | many | TRBJ1-2
CSTGFHAGGQPQHF | 14 | TRBV20-1 | NA | TRBJ1-5
CASSLSGTGRSYEQYF | 16 | TRBV5-6 | once | TRBJ2-7
CASSKPLPTNEKLFF | 15 | TRBV6-2/TRBV6-3 | many | TRBJ1-4
CSARAATGSSYNEQFF | 16 | TRBV20-1 | NA | TRBJ2-1
CASSFGTPETQYF | 13 | TRBV12-3/TRBV12-4 | NA | TRBJ2-5
CASSPSRARTDTQYF | 15 | TRBV19 | few | TRBJ2-3
CASSYSERNSGANVLTF | 17 | TRBV6-6 | NA | TRBJ2-6
CASSPGTHSGNTIYF | 15 | TRBV9 | many | TRBJ1-3
CATAPSVGAELFF | 13 | TRBV27 | NA | TRBJ2-2
CAWSVRDRVAGEFF | 14 | TRBV30 | few | TRBJ2-1
CASSPTGNSEAFF | 13 | TRBV18 | NA | TRBJ1-1
CSVETGLITDTQYF | 14 | TRBV29-1 | few | TRBJ2-3
CSATPASGYNEQFF | 14 | TRBV20-1 | few | TRBJ2-1
CASSWPGLAGTTSTDTQYF | 19 | TRBV5-1 | NA | TRBJ2-3
CSPVGRQGVSEQYF | 14 | TRBV29-1 | NA | TRBJ2-7
CASSIEGRPYEQYF | 14 | TRBV19 | few | TRBJ2-7
CASSLGGDRAFF | 12 | TRBV5-1 | NA | TRBJ1-1
CSVAGGNGKPEAFF | 14 | TRBV29-1 | NA | TRBJ1-1
CASCQLSGGSSYNEQFF | 17 | TRBV7-8 | few | TRBJ2-1
CASSSVPGQGNTIYF | 15 | TRBV18 | many | TRBJ1-3
CSAREGVDEKLFF | 13 | TRBV20-1 | NA | TRBJ1-4
CASSLYIGIAKNIQYF | 16 | TRBV11-2 | many | TRBJ2-4
CSARTGLLAGGATQYF | 16 | TRBV20-1 | many | TRBJ2-3
CASRDPALGSYEQYF | 15 | TRBV27 | many | TRBJ2-7
CASSLNGSPLHF | 12 | TRBV27 | many | TRBJ1-6
CAADRGGNEQFF | 12 | TRBV6-6 | NA | TRBJ2-1
CASSSGGTAIYEQYF | 15 | TRBV5-5 | many | TRBJ2-7
CASSLNSAGVSEKLFF | 16 | TRBV7-2 | NA | TRBJ1-4
CASSLDVSQTQYF | 13 | TRBV7-9 | many | TRBJ2-5
CSASPTGRNYGYTF | 14 | TRBV20-1 | NA | TRBJ1-2
CARSQKGTDDNTEAFF | 16 | TRBV5-3 | few | TRBJ1-1